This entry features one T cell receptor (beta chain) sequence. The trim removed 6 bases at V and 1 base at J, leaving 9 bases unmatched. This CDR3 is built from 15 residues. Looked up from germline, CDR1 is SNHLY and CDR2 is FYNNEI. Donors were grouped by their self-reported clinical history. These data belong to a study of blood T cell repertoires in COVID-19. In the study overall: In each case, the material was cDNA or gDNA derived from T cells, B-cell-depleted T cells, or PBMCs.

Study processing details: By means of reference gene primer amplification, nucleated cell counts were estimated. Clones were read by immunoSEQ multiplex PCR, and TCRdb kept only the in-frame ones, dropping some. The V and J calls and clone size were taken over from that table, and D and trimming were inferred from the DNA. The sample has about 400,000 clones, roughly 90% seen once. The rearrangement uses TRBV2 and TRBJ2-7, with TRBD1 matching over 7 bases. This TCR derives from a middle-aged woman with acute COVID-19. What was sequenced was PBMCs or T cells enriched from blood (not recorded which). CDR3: CASRERGPGSYEQYF. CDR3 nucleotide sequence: TGTGCCAGCAGAGAGAGGGGGCCCGGGTCCTACGAGCAGTACTTC.